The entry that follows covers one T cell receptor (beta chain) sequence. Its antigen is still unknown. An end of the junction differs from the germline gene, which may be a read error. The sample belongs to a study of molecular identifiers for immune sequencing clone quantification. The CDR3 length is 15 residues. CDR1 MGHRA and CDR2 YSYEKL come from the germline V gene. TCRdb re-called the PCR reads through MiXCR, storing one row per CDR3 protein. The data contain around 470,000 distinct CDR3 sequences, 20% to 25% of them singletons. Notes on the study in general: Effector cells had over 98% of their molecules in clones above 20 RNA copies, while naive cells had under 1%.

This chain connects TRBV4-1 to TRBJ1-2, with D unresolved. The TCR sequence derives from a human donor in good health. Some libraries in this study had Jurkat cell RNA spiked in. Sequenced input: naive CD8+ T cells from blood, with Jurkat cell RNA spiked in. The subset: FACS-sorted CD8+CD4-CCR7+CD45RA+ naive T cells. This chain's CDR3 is CASGQEGRQAYGYTF. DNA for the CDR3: TGCGCCAGCGGCCAAGAGGGCAGACAAGCTTATGGCTACACCTTC.